The source of this TCR beta chain is a study of shared clonotypes between healthy human individuals. TCRdb's table, derived via immunoSEQ multiplex PCR, lists solely in-frame clones and lacks some. Among over 2 million clones listed, less than 95% were seen once. Germline CDR1 KGHSH, CDR2 LQKENI. V dropped 6 bases and J dropped 2 bases, with 13 bases sitting between them. This CDR3 is built from 14 residues. About this clone itself: The sample carries other DNA sequences with the same CDR3.

The sequencing input was naive CD4+ T cells from PBMCs. Subset meaning: CD45RA+ positively selected. The chain carries TRBV18 and TRBJ1-2; unclear D gene. The sequence derives from a man aged 18 to 30 in good health. Some clones in this sample may be carry-over from other donors' samples. CDR3 DNA sequence: TGTGCCAGCTCCCCCGGACGGGCGAACTATGGCTACACCTTC. Amino acid sequence: CASSPGRANYGYTF. Full variable domain (outside the CDR3, taken from reference TRBV18 and TRBJ1-2): NAGVMQNPRHLVRRRGQEARLRCSPMKGHSHVYWYRQLPEEGLKFMVYLQKENIIDESGMPKERFSAEFPKEGPSILRIQQVVRGDSAAYFCASSPGRANYGYTFGSGTRLTVV.